This is a list of T cell receptor beta chains from one sample in a study of T-cell reconstitution after alpha-beta-depleted transplantation in children. TCRdb re-analysed the PCR reads in MiXCR, keeping a single row per CDR3 protein. The data show hundreds of thousands of distinct CDR3 sequences, 15% to 20% seen once. The sample in question was PBMCs, mostly from graft donor cells, obtained 360 days after TCRalphabeta/CD19-depleted stem cell transplant. Receptors were obtained from a boy under three years old who had a stem cell transplant for Wiskott-Aldrich syndrome, so the T cells may come from the graft donor. The CDR3 runs from the conserved cysteine through the conserved F or W. Each record gives: J gene, D gene, clone size, V gene, CDR3 DNA, CDR3 protein. D genes are given only for firm matches. Clone size is not always given. Where it is, it says once, few, many or a class for expanded clones.

>TRBJ2-4|-|-|TRBV15
TGTGCCACCAGCATCTCGGGGCGGCTAGCCAAAAACATTCAGTACTTC
CATSISGRLAKNIQYF
>TRBJ2-5|TRBD2|few|TRBV12-3/TRBV12-4
TGTGCCAGCAGCATCGGAACCGGGACTAGCACGGAGACCCAGTACTTC
CASSIGTGTSTETQYF
>TRBJ1-1|-|-|TRBV5-5
TGTGCCAGCAGCATACCGCTGAACACTGAAGCTTTCTTT
CASSIPLNTEAFF
>TRBJ2-2|TRBD1|-|TRBV5-1
TGCGCCAGCAGCAAGGTAGTCGGGACAGGGATCACCGGGGAGCTGTTTTTT
CASSKVVGTGITGELFF
>TRBJ2-1|-|few|TRBV7-9
TGTGCCAGCAGCCTATTTCCCCCGAATTGGAAGTACTATGAGCAGTTCTTC
CASSLFPPNWKYYEQFF
>TRBJ2-7|-|-|TRBV10-3
TGTGCCATCAGTGAGTCGCGTCTCGTAAGGTCCTACGAGCAGTACTTC
CAISESRLVRSYEQYF
>TRBJ2-7|TRBD1|few|TRBV24-1
TGTGCCACCAGTGCCAGAGGGACAGGAGACTACGAGCAGTACTTC
CATSARGTGDYEQYF
>TRBJ2-7|TRBD2|-|TRBV6-5
TGTGCCAGCAGTTACGGGAGGGCCTATAACGAGCAGTACTTC
CASSYGRAYNEQYF
>TRBJ2-5|TRBD2|-|TRBV7-2
TGTGCCAGCAGCTTAGCCCTCGGGACTAGGGAGACCCAGTACTTC
CASSLALGTRETQYF
>TRBJ2-3|-|-|TRBV20-1
TGCAGTGCTAGGAGGGGGTCCGCGGTAGATACGCAGTATTTT
CSARRGSAVDTQYF
>TRBJ2-2|TRBD1|many|TRBV18
TGTGCCAGCTCAGCAGACAGGGGCACCGGGGAGCTGTTTTTT
CASSADRGTGELFF
>TRBJ2-7|-|many|TRBV5-5
TGTGCCAGCAGCCCTCCAGCGTACGAGCAGTACTTC
CASSPPAYEQYF
>TRBJ2-1|TRBD1|-|TRBV18
TGTGCCAGCTCAGTAGACAGGGGGCCTTCAAACAATGAGCAGTTCTTC
CASSVDRGPSNNEQFF
>TRBJ2-7|-|-|TRBV20-1
TGCAGTGCTAGACCGGGACTCGTGATTTACGAGCAGTACTTC
CSARPGLVIYEQYF
>TRBJ1-1|-|-|TRBV19
TGTGCCAGTAGTATATACAGGGCGCTGAACACTGAAGCTTTCTTT
CASSIYRALNTEAFF
>TRBJ2-5|-|few|TRBV12-3/TRBV12-4
TGTGCCAGCAGTTCAAGGGTCGTCCCAGAGACCCAGTACTTC
CASSSRVVPETQYF
>TRBJ2-5|-|-|TRBV27
TGTGCCAGCAGTTTAAGGCGCACCCAAGAGACCCAGTACTTC
CASSLRRTQETQYF
>TRBJ2-4|TRBD2|-|TRBV28
TGTGCCAGCAGTTTCCCGACTAGCGGGGTTGCCAAAAACATTCAGTACTTC
CASSFPTSGVAKNIQYF
>TRBJ2-1|-|few|TRBV29-1
TGCAGCGTTGAAGCGGGTTCCAATGAGCAGTTCTTC
CSVEAGSNEQFF
>TRBJ1-5|-|-|TRBV6-2/TRBV6-3
TGTGCCAGCAGTTACGATCATGGCAATCAGCCCCAGCATTTT
CASSYDHGNQPQHF
>TRBJ2-3|-|-|TRBV4-3
TGCGCCAGCAGCCAAGATCTTTTCTGGGCCCATCAGGAGTATTTT
CASSQDLFWAHQEYF
>TRBJ2-7|-|few|TRBV5-1
TGCGCCAGCAGCTTTGGGACGGACCTCGGGTCCTACGAGCAGTACTTC
CASSFGTDLGSYEQYF
>TRBJ2-3|-|-|TRBV5-1
TGCGCCAGCAGCCCTCGGGGGGCGGGACGGGGAGATACGCAGTATTTT
CASSPRGAGRGDTQYF
>TRBJ2-2|-|-|TRBV5-5
TGTGCCAGCAGCTTGGGGCACGTATCCACCGGGGAGCTGTTTTTT
CASSLGHVSTGELFF
>TRBJ2-7|TRBD2|-|TRBV20-1
TGCAGTGCTAGCCAGGGACTAGCGGGGGTCCGGTATTACTACGAGCAGTACTTC
CSASQGLAGVRYYYEQYF
>TRBJ2-1|TRBD2|few|TRBV20-1
TGCAGTGCTTGGACTAGCGGGAGACGGATTAGCTCCTACAATGAGCAGTTCTTC
CSAWTSGRRISSYNEQFF
>TRBJ2-2|TRBD2|-|TRBV10-1
TGCGCCAGCAGTGACCCGGGACTACCCAACATCGGTACCGGGGAGCTGTTTTTT
CASSDPGLPNIGTGELFF
>TRBJ2-1|-|few|TRBV4-1
TGCGCCAGCAGCCAAGATCGTTGGCTAGCCCTCAAAGAGCAGTTCTTC
CASSQDRWLALKEQFF
>TRBJ1-4|-|-|TRBV15
TGTGCCACCAGCAGAGATTATAGTGAAAAACTGTTTTTT
CATSRDYSEKLFF
>TRBJ2-7|-|few|TRBV5-1
TGCGCCAGCAGCATTGGAGGGCTGTGGAGCTCCTACGAGCAGTACTTC
CASSIGGLWSSYEQYF
>TRBJ1-4|-|-|TRBV7-9
TGTGCCAGCAGCTTAAAAAGCGCAACTAATGAAAAACTGTTTTTT
CASSLKSATNEKLFF
>TRBJ2-7|-|few|TRBV7-9
TGTGCCAGCAGCTTAAAAGGCGCTGGAGGGAGGGAGCAGTACTTC
CASSLKGAGGREQYF
>TRBJ2-2|TRBD2|-|TRBV5-1
TGCGCCAGCAGCTTGGCCGGACTAGCGGGGTACACCGGGGAGCTGTTTTTT
CASSLAGLAGYTGELFF
>TRBJ2-7|TRBD1|-|TRBV27
TGTGCCAGCAGTTTTTCCGGGACAGGGCTAAGCGAGCAGTACTTC
CASSFSGTGLSEQYF
>TRBJ1-2|-|many|TRBV4-1
TGCGCCAGCAGCCAATTGGCGGGGGGCGTTGGCTACACCTTC
CASSQLAGGVGYTF
>TRBJ2-5|TRBD2|few|TRBV2
TGTGCCAGCAGCCCCGGGACTAGCGTTTTGTACCAAGAGACCCAGTACTTC
CASSPGTSVLYQETQYF
>TRBJ2-1|-|-|TRBV2
TGTGCCACTGTAACGGAGCAGTACAATGAGCAGTTCTTC
CATVTEQYNEQFF